The 5 T cell receptor beta chains listed next were all sequenced from one sample in a study of blood T cell repertoires in COVID-19. Only in-frame clones appear in the TCRdb table, and some are missing; sequencing was by immunoSEQ multiplex PCR. The sample records about 150,000 clones, roughly 79% being singletons. The material sequenced was peripheral blood. Receptors originate from a human donor with acute or convalescent COVID-19. The donor label of this sample is uncertain.

The chain carries TRBV7-9 and TRBJ2-7; possibly TRBD2 for D (6 bases). The length of the CDR3 is 14 residues. Germline CDR1 reads SEHNR; CDR2 reads FQNEAQ (reference sequence). The V gene lost 5 bases and the J gene lost 2 bases, with 13 bases spanning the gap. The CDR3 DNA sequence: TGTGCCAGCAGCCTCGGGACTCCCCCCTACGAGCAGTACGTC. This sequence encodes CASSLGTPPYEQYV.

This chain uses TRBV3-1 (or the pseudogene TRBV3-2) with TRBJ1-4, with 9 bases identical to TRBD1. This CDR3 has 18 amino acids. Germline values: CDR1 LGHDT, CDR2 YNNKEL (reference sequence). V gave up 1 base and J gave up 7 bases; unmatched junction bases: 13. The CDR3 nucleotides are TGTGCCAGCAGCCAAGGGACAGGGGCCGCGAGCGGGTCTGAAAAACTGTTTTTT. Residues: CASSQGTGAASGSEKLFF.

The chain couples TRBV6-5 to TRBJ1-5; D unclear. Germline V gene sequence: CDR1 MNHEY, CDR2 SVGAGI. V lost 7 bases to trimming and J lost 7 bases, with 14 bases between them. The CDR3 spans 13 residues. CDR3 DNA sequence: TGTGCCAGCAATAGACCCGGCGGCCAGCCCCAGCATTTT. The encoded protein is CASNRPGGQPQHF.

The chain joins TRBV28 to TRBJ1-6; 9 positions agree with TRBD1. This CDR3 has 16 amino acids. With V trimmed by 5 bases and J by 6 bases, 8 bases remained unmatched. The germline CDR1 and CDR2 sequences are MDHEN and SYDVKM. The CDR3 here is CASSVYGTGPNSPLHF. The DNA of the CDR3 is TGTGCCAGCAGTGTATACGGGACAGGGCCTAATTCACCCCTCCACTTT.

V is TRBV24-1 and J is TRBJ2-1; D perhaps matches TRBD1 (6 bases). The germline gives CDR1 KGHDR, CDR2 SFDVKD. This CDR3 is built from 15 residues. Trimming cost V 4 bases and J 8 bases, with 17 bases left between them. The CDR3 DNA reads as TGTGCCACCAGTGACCGTTACAGGACAGACGATGAGCAGTTCTTC. Residues: CATSDRYRTDDEQFF.